Included here is one TCR beta chain sequence, with context. Its antigen is as yet unknown. Germline and junction disagree at one end, which may indicate a read error. The lymph nodes were axillary draining lymph nodes from breast cancer patients. This entry belongs to a study of breast tumors, draining lymph nodes, adjacent tissues. General observations from the study: Tumor and nontumor repertoires were significantly more similar in luminal-like than in basal-like breast cancer.

From the multiplex PCR reads, TCRdb called clonotypes with MiXCR, one entry per CDR3 protein. This table holds 140,000 or so distinct CDR3 sequences, roughly 33% found once. The germline V gene encodes CDR1 SEHNR and CDR2 FQNEAQ (reference sequence). The CDR3 is made up of 16 amino acids. The clonotype originates from a female donor with breast cancer. Some clones in this sample may be carry-over from other donors' samples. Sequenced input: axillary lymph node tissue. The chain combines TRBV7-9 with TRBJ2-5; TRBD1 matches at 7 bases. CDR3 region: CVSSGDRQYQGEAQYF. CDR3 nucleotide sequence: TGTGTCAGCAGTGGGGACAGACAGTATCAGGGAGAGGCCCAGTACTTC.